This T cell receptor (beta chain) was identified in a study of blood T cells in healthy people across ages. Study-level results: Any conclusive comparison of naive versus antigen-experienced cells was prevented by using unsorted PBMCs. The study lacked donor CMV status, which possibly confounded expanded clonotype changes.

The use of a sample-barcoded 5' primer and a J-beta primer mix characterized a second PCR of roughly 6 to 11 cycles. TCRdb used MiXCR to reprocess the 5' RACE reads, holding one entry per CDR3 protein. The sample lists more than 650,000 distinct CDR3 sequences, 22% occurring once. For this clonotype: Its target is unknown.

Every donor gave roughly 9.2 milliliters of peripheral blood. Extraction of total RNA produced a minimum of 5.5 micrograms from each sample. This CDR3 comprises 18 residues. V dropped 7 bases and J dropped 0 bases, with 19 bases sitting between them. Germline values: CDR1 SEHNR, CDR2 FQNEAQ (reference sequence). The receptor comes from a man aged 70 or older in good health. The chain joins TRBV7-9 to TRBJ2-6; D tentatively fits TRBD1 or TRBD2 (6 bases each). Material for sequencing was blood. CDR3 protein: CASIQAGHPFSGANVLTF. In nucleotides, the CDR3 is TGTGCCAGCATCCAGGCGGGACACCCTTTCTCTGGGGCCAACGTCCTGACTTTC.